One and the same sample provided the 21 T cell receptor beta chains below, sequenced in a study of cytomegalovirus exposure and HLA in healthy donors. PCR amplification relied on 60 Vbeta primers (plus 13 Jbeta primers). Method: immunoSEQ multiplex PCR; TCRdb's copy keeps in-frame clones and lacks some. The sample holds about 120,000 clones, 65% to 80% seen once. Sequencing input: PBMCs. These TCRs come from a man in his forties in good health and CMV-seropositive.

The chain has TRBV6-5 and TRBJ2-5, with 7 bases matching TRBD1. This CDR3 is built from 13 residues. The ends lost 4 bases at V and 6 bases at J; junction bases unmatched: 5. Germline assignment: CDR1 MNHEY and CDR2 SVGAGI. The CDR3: CASSSARGKTQYF. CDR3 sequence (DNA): TGTGCCAGCAGTTCTGCCAGGGGGAAGACCCAGTACTTC.

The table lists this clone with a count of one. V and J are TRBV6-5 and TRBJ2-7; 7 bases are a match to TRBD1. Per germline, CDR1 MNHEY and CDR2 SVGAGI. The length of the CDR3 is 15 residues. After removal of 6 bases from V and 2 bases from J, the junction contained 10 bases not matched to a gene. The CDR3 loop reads CASRNDREIPYEQYF. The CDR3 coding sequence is TGTGCCAGCAGAAACGACAGGGAGATTCCCTACGAGCAGTACTTC.

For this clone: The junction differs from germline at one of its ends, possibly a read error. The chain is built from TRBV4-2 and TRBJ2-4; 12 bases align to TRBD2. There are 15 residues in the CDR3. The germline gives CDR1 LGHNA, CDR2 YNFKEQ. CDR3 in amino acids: CASGTSGLAKNSQYF. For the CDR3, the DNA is TGTGCCAGCGGGACTAGCGGGTTAGCCAAAAACAGTCAGTACTTC.

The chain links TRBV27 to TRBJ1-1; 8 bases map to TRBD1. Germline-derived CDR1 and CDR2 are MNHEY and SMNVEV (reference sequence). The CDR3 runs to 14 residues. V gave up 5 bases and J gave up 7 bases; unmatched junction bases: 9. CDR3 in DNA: TGTGCCAGCAGTATGGACAGGGTTTCAAGTGAAGCTTTCTTT. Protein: CASSMDRVSSEAFF.

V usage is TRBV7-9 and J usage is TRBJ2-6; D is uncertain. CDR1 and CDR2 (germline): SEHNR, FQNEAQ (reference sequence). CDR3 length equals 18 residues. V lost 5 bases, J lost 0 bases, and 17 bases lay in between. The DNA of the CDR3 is TGTGCCAGCAGCCATCAGGATCGTTTACGCTCTGGGGCCAACGTCCTGACTTTC. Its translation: CASSHQDRLRSGANVLTF.

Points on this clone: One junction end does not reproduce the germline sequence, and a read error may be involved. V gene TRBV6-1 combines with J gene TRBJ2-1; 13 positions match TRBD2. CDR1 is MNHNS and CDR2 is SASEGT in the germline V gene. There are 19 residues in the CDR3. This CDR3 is CASREDATSGGSSYNEQFF. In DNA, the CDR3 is TGTGCCAGCAGGGAAGATGCGACTAGCGGGGGGAGCTCCTACAATGAGCAGTTCTTC.

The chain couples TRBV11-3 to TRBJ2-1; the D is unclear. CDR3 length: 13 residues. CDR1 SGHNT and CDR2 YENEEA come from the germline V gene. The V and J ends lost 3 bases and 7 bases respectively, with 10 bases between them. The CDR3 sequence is CASSFSRTNEQFF. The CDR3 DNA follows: TGTGCCAGCAGCTTTTCCAGAACAAATGAGCAGTTCTTC.

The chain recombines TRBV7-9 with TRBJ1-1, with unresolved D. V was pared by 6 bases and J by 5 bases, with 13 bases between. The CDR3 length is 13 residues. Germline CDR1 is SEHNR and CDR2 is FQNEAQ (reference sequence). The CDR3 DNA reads TGTGCCAGCAGGTTTTCGGGGAGGACTGAAGCTTTCTTT. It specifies CASRFSGRTEAFF.

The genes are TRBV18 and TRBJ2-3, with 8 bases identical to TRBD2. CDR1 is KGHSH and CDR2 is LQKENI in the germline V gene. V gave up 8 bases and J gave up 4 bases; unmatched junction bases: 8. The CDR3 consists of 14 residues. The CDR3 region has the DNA TGTGCCAGCCGGACGGGCGGGGGGTCAGATACGCAGTATTTT. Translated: CASRTGGGSDTQYF.

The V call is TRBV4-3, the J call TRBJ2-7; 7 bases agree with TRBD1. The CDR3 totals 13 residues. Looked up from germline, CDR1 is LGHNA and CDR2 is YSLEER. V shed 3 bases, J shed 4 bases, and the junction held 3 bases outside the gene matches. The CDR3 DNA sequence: TGCGCCAGCAGCCAGCAGACAGGGTACGAGCAGTACTTC. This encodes CASSQQTGYEQYF.

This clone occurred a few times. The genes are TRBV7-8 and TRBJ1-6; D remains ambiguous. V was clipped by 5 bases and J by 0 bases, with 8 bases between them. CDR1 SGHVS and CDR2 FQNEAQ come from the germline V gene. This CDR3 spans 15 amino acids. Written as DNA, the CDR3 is TGTGCCAGCAGCCCTCGGAGCTCCTATAATTCACCCCTCCACTTT. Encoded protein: CASSPRSSYNSPLHF.

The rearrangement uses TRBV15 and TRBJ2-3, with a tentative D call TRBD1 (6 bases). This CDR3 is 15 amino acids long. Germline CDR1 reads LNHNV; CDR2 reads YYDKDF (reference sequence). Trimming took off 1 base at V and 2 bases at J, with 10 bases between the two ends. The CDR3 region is CATSRGGQYTDTQYF. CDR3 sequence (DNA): TGTGCCACCAGCAGAGGCGGACAGTACACAGATACGCAGTATTTT.

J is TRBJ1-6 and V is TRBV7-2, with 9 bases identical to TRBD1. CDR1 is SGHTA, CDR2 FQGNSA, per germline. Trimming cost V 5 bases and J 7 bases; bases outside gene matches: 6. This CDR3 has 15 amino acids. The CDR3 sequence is CASSPYRGPNSPLHF. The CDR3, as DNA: TGTGCCAGCAGCCCTTACAGGGGGCCGAATTCACCCCTCCACTTT.

CDR3 DNA: TGTGCCAGCAAAAACTCGGACAGGGACTGGGAAAAACTGTTTTTT. Translated: CASKNSDRDWEKLFF. V is TRBV27 and J is TRBJ1-4; 8 positions match TRBD1. The length of the CDR3 is 15 residues. Germline-derived CDR1 and CDR2 are MNHEY and SMNVEV (reference sequence). Trimming removed 7 bases from V and 8 bases from J; junction bases left unmatched: 12.

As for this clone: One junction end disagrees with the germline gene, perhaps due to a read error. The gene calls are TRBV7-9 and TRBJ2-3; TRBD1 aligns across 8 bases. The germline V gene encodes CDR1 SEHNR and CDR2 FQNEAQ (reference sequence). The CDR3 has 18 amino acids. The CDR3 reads CSSSPTWGADRVRDTQYF. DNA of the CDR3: TGTTCCAGCAGCCCCACCTGGGGGGCGGACAGGGTTCGAGATACGCAGTATTTT. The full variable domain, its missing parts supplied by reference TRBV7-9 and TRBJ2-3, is DTGVSQNPRHKITKRGQNVTFRCDPISEHNRLYWYRQTLGQGPEFLTYFQNEAQLEKSRLLSDRFSAERPKGSFSTLEIQRTEQGDSAMYLCSSSPTWGADRVRDTQYFGPGTRLTVL.

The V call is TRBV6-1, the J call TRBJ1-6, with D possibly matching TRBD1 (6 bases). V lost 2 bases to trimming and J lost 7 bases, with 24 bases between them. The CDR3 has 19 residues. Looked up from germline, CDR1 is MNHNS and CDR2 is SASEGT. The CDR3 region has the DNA TGTGCCAGCAGTGAAAGGGCGGGAGGGGGGGCTATGCGGAATTCACCCCTCCACTTT. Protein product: CASSERAGGGAMRNSPLHF.

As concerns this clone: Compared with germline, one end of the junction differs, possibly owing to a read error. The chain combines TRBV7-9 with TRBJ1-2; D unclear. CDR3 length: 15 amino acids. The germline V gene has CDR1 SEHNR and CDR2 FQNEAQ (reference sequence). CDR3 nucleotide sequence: TGTTCCAGCAGCTTATCAACCGGGAGCGCTTATGGCTACACCTTC. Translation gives CSSSLSTGSAYGYTF.

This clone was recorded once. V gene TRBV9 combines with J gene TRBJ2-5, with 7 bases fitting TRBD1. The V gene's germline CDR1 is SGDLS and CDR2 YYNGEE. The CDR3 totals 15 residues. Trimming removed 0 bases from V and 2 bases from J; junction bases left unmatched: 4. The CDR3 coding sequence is TGTGCCAGCAGCGTAGGGGGCAGGGGGCAAGAGACCCAGTACTTC. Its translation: CASSVGGRGQETQYF.

CDR3 amino acids: CASSIQGPGNTIYF. The DNA of the CDR3 is TGTGCCAGCAGTATTCAGGGCCCAGGAAACACCATATATTTT. The chain joins TRBV6-6 to TRBJ1-3; weak D call: TRBD1 (5 bases). The CDR3 loop spans 14 amino acids. Germline CDR1 MNHNY, CDR2 SVGAGI (reference sequence). Trimming took 5 bases from V and 4 from J, leaving 12 bases between them.

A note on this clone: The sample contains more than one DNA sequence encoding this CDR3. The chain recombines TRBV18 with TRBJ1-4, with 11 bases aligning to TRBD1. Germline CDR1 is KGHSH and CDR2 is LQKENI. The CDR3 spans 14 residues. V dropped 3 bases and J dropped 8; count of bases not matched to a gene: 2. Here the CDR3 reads CASSPGQGGEKLFF. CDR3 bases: TGTGCCAGCTCACCGGGACAGGGGGGCGAAAAACTGTTTTTT. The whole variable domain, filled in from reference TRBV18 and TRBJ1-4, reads NAGVMQNPRHLVRRRGQEARLRCSPMKGHSHVYWYRQLPEEGLKFMVYLQKENIIDESGMPKERFSAEFPKEGPSILRIQQVVRGDSAAYFCASSPGQGGEKLFFGSGTQLSVL.

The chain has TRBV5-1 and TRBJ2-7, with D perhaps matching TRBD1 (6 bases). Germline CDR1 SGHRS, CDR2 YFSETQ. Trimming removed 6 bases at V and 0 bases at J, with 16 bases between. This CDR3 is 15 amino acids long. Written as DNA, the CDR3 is TGCGCCAGCACCTCAGGGGACGAATTCTCCTACGAGCAGTACTTC. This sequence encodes CASTSGDEFSYEQYF.